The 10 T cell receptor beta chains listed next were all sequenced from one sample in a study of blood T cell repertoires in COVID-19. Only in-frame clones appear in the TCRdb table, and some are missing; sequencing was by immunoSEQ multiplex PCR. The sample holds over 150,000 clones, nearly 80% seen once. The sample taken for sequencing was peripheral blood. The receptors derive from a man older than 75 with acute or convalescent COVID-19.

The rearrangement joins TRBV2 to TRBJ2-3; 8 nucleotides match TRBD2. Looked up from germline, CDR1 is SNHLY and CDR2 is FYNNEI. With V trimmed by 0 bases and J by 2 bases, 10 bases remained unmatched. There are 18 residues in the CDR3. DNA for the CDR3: TGTGCCAGCAGTGAAGCGCTAGCGGGCCTCGCTTACACAGATACGCAGTATTTT. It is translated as CASSEALAGLAYTDTQYF. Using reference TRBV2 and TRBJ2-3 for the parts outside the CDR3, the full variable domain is EPEVTQTPSHQVTQMGQEVILRCVPISNHLYFYWYRQILGQKVEFLVSFYNNEISEKSEIFDDQFSVERPDGSNFTLKIRSTKLEDSAMYFCASSEALAGLAYTDTQYFGPGTRLTVL.

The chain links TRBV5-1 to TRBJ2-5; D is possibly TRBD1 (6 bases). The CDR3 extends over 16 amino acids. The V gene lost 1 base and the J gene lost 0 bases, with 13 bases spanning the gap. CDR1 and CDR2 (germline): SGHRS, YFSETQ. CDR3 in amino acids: CASSLQGQIHQETQYF. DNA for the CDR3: TGCGCCAGCAGCTTGCAGGGACAAATACACCAAGAGACCCAGTACTTC. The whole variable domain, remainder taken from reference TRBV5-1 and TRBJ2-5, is KAGVTQTPRYLIKTRGQQVTLSCSPISGHRSVSWYQQTPGQGLQFLFEYFSETQRNKGNFPGRFSGRQFSNSRSEMNVSTLELGDSALYLCASSLQGQIHQETQYFGPGTRLLVL.

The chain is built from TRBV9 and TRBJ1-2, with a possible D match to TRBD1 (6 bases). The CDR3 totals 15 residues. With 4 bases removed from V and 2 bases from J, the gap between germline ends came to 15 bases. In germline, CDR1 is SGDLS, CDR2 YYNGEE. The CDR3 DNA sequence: TGTGCCAGCAGCTCCCCCCGGGGGGCCAACTATGGCTACACCTTC. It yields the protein CASSSPRGANYGYTF.

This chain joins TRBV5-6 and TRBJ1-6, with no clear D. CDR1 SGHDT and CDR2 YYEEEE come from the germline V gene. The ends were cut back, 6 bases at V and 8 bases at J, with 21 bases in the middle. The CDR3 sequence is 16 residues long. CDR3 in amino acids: CASTSPRFAGYSPLHF. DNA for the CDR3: TGTGCCAGCACCTCACCGCGCTTTGCGGGGTATTCACCCCTCCACTTT.

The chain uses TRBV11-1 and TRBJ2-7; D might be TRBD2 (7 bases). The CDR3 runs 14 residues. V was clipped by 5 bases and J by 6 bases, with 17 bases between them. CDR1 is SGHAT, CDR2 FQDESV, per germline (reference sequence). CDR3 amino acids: CASSTQRGGTEQYF. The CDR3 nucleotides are TGTGCCAGCAGCACCCAGAGGGGGGGGACCGAGCAGTACTTC.

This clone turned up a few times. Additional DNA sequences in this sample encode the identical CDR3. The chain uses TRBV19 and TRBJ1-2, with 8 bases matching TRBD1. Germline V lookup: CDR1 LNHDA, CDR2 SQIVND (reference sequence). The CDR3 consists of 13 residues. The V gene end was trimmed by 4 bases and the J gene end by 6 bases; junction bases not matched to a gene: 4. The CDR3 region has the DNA TGTGCCAGTAGTACGGACAGGGTAGATGGCTACACCTTC. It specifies CASSTDRVDGYTF.

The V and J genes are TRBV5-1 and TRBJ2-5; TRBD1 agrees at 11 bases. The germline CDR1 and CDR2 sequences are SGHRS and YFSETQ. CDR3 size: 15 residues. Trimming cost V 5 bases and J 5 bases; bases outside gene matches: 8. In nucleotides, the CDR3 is TGCGCCAGCAGTCCCGGACAGGGGGCGGGCGAGACCCAGTACTTC. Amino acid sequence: CASSPGQGAGETQYF.

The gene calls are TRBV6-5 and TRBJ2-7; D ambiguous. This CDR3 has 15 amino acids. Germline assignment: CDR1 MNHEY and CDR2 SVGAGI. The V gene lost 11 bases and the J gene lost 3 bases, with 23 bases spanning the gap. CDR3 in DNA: TGTGCCTCCGTTCCCGGGTCAACATCATACTACGAGCAGTACTTC. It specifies CASVPGSTSYYEQYF.

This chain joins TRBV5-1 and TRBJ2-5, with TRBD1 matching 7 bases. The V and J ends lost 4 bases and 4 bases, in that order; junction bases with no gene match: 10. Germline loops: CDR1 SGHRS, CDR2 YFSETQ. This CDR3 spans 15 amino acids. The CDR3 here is CASSTGQDLGETQYF. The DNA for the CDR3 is TGCGCCAGCAGCACCGGACAGGACCTCGGAGAGACCCAGTACTTC.

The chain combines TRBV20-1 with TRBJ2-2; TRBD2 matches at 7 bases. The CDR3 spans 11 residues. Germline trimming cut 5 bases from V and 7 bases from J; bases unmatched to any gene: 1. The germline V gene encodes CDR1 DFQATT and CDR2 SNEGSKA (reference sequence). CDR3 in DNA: TGCAGTGCTGGGGGGGTCGGGGAGCTGTTTTTT. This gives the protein CSAGGVGELFF.